The 21 T cell receptor beta chains given below trace back to one sample, sequenced in a study of blood T cells in healthy people across ages. Primers used in a second PCR of about 7 to 12 cycles were a sample-barcoded 5' primer and a J-beta primer mix. MiXCR, run by TCRdb on the 5' RACE reads, gives a single entry per CDR3 protein. This sample has approximately 850,000 distinct CDR3 sequences, with under 45% found just once. Input material: blood. These TCRs come from a man in his sixties in good health.

This clonotype was observed a handful of times. The rearrangement uses TRBV5-1 and TRBJ2-1; 11 positions match TRBD1. This CDR3 region has 16 residues. CDR1 is SGHRS and CDR2 is YFSETQ in the germline V gene. The V segment lost 5 bases and the J segment 3 bases; nucleotides outside the gene matches: 7. CDR3 protein: CASSRGQGAVYNEQFF. The CDR3 nucleotides are TGCGCCAGCAGTCGAGGACAGGGGGCGGTCTACAATGAGCAGTTCTTC.

This clonotype was detected many times. This CDR3 reads CAISEGGWSYGYTF. CDR3 coding DNA: TGTGCCATCAGTGAAGGGGGTTGGAGCTATGGCTACACCTTC. The chain joins TRBV10-3 to TRBJ1-2; TRBD1 is a possible D gene (6 bases). The CDR3 consists of 14 residues. Germline V gives CDR1 ENHRY, CDR2 SYGVKD. The V end lost 3 bases, the J end lost 4 bases, and 12 bases lay between the germline ends.

The chain couples TRBV20-1 to TRBJ2-4, with 9 bases aligning to TRBD2. V trimming: 3 bases; J trimming: 13 bases; junction bases outside the gene matches: 13. This CDR3 spans 14 amino acids. Germline V gene lookup returns CDR1 DFQATT and CDR2 SNEGSKA (reference sequence). The CDR3 region is CSARGTSISVEQYF. The CDR3 nucleotides are TGCAGTGCTAGGGGGACTAGCATTAGTGTTGAGCAGTACTTC.

Details on this clonotype: A read error may explain this, as a much larger clone is one base away. The chain carries TRBV20-1 and TRBJ1-2; tentative D call: TRBD1 (5 bases). Germline V CDR1 and CDR2: DFQATT, SNEGSKA (reference sequence). This CDR3 is 15 amino acids long. The ends were cut back, 2 bases at V and 8 bases at J, with 21 bases in the middle. CDR3 in DNA: TGCAGTGCTAGACCGCCGGGGGGGACCATTTGGGGCTACACCTTC. Translation: CSARPPGGTIWGYTF.

V usage is TRBV15 and J usage is TRBJ2-7, with TRBD1 matching over 7 bases. The CDR3 has 16 amino acids. V was clipped by 4 bases and J by 7 bases; unmatched bases: 16. CDR1 is LNHNV, CDR2 YYDKDF, per germline (reference sequence). The CDR3 DNA sequence: TGTGCCACCAGCAACAAAAGGGGGCCAAACAAGGATGAGCAGTACTTC. As protein: CATSNKRGPNKDEQYF.

The chain recombines TRBV5-1 with TRBJ2-2; TRBD2 aligns across 7 bases. This CDR3 is 17 amino acids long. Germline trimming cut 1 base from V and 5 bases from J; bases unmatched to any gene: 11. Germline CDR1 and CDR2: SGHRS and YFSETQ. The CDR3 DNA is TGCGCCAGCAGCTTGTTCCGGGGAGGGTCCTCGACCGGGGAGCTGTTTTTT. The encoded protein is CASSLFRGGSSTGELFF.

This clonotype was recorded a few times. The genes are TRBV5-4 and TRBJ2-3; D unclear. CDR1 is SGHNT and CDR2 is YYREEE in the germline V gene (reference sequence). V was trimmed by 0 bases and J by 0 bases, leaving 14 bases between them. This CDR3 is built from 17 residues. The CDR3 region has the DNA TGTGCCAGCAGCTTGGATCCACAGCGAACTAGCACAGATACGCAGTATTTT. Its protein is CASSLDPQRTSTDTQYF.

The chain employs TRBV27 and TRBJ1-2; TRBD1 matches 9 bases. With V trimmed by 8 bases and J by 3 bases, 13 bases remained unmatched. From germline, CDR1 is MNHEY and CDR2 SMNVEV (reference sequence). The CDR3 runs to 16 residues. The CDR3: CASGEAGTGTDYGYTF. The CDR3 DNA follows: TGTGCCAGCGGTGAAGCCGGGACAGGGACCGACTATGGCTACACCTTC.

This clonotype was seen ten or more times. The V and J genes are TRBV12-3 or TRBV12-4 and TRBJ2-6; no reliable D call. This CDR3 is 13 amino acids long. Deletions cut 5 bases from V and 1 base from J, with 3 bases between. The CDR3 DNA reads as TGTGCCAGCAGTCCTTCTGGGGCCAACGTCCTGACTTTC. The encoded protein is CASSPSGANVLTF.

The chain joins TRBV10-3 to TRBJ2-7, with D possibly matching TRBD2 (7 bases). The CDR3 loop spans 13 amino acids. V was cut by 3 bases and J by 10 bases, with 16 bases left in between. Per germline, CDR1 ENHRY and CDR2 SYGVKD. The CDR3 here is CAISEQGRGAQYF. In nucleotides, the CDR3 is TGTGCCATCAGTGAACAGGGCCGGGGGGCCCAGTACTTC.

The rearrangement uses TRBV27 and TRBJ2-2, with no clear D. The CDR3 is 12 amino acids. The V gene's germline CDR1 is MNHEY and CDR2 SMNVEV (reference sequence). V lost 5 bases, J lost 8 bases, and 9 bases lay in between. Here the CDR3 DNA reads TGTGCCAGCAGTACCACTCGAGGGGAGCTGTTTTTT. Protein sequence: CASSTTRGELFF.

A few counts support this clonotype. The rearrangement uses TRBV20-1 and TRBJ2-3; tentative D call: TRBD1 (6 bases). CDR1 and CDR2 (germline): DFQATT, SNEGSKA (reference sequence). Deletions cut 4 bases from V and 1 base from J, with 9 bases between. The CDR3 totals 13 residues. CDR3 DNA: TGCAGTGCTACCCGACAGGGCACAGATACGCAGTATTTT. Protein product: CSATRQGTDTQYF.

The sample holds a few counts of this clonotype. The chain couples TRBV29-1 to TRBJ1-2, with TRBD1 matching over 10 bases. The CDR3 has 14 residues. CDR1 is SQVTM and CDR2 is ANQGSEA in the germline V gene. V lost 3 bases, J lost 3 bases, and 4 bases stayed unmatched. CDR3 in DNA: TGCAGCGTTGAGTCGACAGGGGGCGACTATGGCTACACCTTC. As protein: CSVESTGGDYGYTF.

This clonotype was picked up many times. This sequence joins TRBV29-1 and TRBJ2-4; 9 bases match TRBD1. V shed 6 bases and J 6 bases; nucleotides not matched to a gene: 9. This CDR3 contains 14 residues. CDR1 is SQVTM and CDR2 is ANQGSEA in the germline V gene. CDR3 sequence reads: CSVELQGAVNIQYF. DNA of the CDR3: TGCAGCGTGGAGTTACAGGGGGCAGTAAACATTCAGTACTTC.

The chain has TRBV11-1 and TRBJ2-6; a possible D gene is TRBD1 (6 bases). This CDR3 contains 17 residues. The germline gives CDR1 SGHAT, CDR2 FQDESV (reference sequence). V was shortened by 11 bases and J by 0 bases, with 20 bases between the two germline ends. The CDR3 loop is CAGSGTGKSSGANVLTF. In DNA form, the CDR3 reads TGTGCCGGATCGGGCACAGGGAAAAGCTCTGGGGCCAACGTCCTGACTTTC.

The genes are TRBV25-1 and TRBJ1-2; weak D call: TRBD1 (5 bases). Germline CDR1 MGHDK, CDR2 SYGVNS. Trimming cost V 6 bases and J 7 bases, with 12 bases left between them. The CDR3 totals 12 residues. The chain's CDR3 is CASSRERGGYTF. CDR3 in DNA: TGTGCCAGCAGCCGCGAGAGGGGTGGCTACACCTTC.

This clonotype was seen a handful of times. The rearrangement links TRBV3-1 to TRBJ2-5; D may be TRBD2 (5 bases). Germline values: CDR1 LGHDT, CDR2 YNNKEL (reference sequence). Trimming left V 0 bases short and J 2 bases short, with 13 bases between. The CDR3 has 16 residues. In DNA, the CDR3 is TGTGCCAGCAGCCAAGACCCCGCCGGAGGACAAGAGACCCAGTACTTC. Translated, it gives CASSQDPAGGQETQYF.

The table lists this clonotype with a count of one. In nucleotides, the CDR3 is TGTGCCAGCAGTGAACTGGGGGGAGGGAGCAAAAACATTCAGTACTTC. Amino acids: CASSELGGGSKNIQYF. The chain carries TRBV25-1 and TRBJ2-4; TRBD2 aligns across 7 bases. This CDR3 has 16 residues. Trimming removed 2 bases from V and 3 bases from J; junction bases left unmatched: 7. CDR1 is MGHDK and CDR2 is SYGVNS in the germline V gene. Full variable domain (remainder filled in from reference TRBV25-1 and TRBJ2-4): EADIYQTPRYLVIGTGKKITLECSQTMGHDKMYWYQQDPGMELHLIHYSYGVNSTEKGDLSSESTVSRIRTEHFPLTLESARPSHTSQYLCASSELGGGSKNIQYFGAGTRLSVL.

This clonotype was observed a handful of times. CDR3 protein: CATSRDLKNIQYF. The CDR3 DNA reads TGTGCCACCAGCAGGGACTTAAAAAACATTCAGTACTTC. J is TRBJ2-4 and V is TRBV15; perhaps TRBD2 as D (5 bases). Germline V gene sequence: CDR1 LNHNV, CDR2 YYDKDF (reference sequence). With 3 bases removed from V and 4 bases from J, the gap between germline ends came to 7 bases. CDR3 length: 13 residues.

This clonotype was detected a few times. In nucleotides, the CDR3 is TGCAGTGCAGGACTAGCGGAAGGTACGCAGTATTTT. Translating it yields CSAGLAEGTQYF. V usage is TRBV20-1 and J usage is TRBJ2-3; 10 bases are shared with TRBD2. The CDR3 length is 12 residues. V lost 6 bases, J lost 8 bases, and 5 bases stayed unmatched. Germline V gene sequence: CDR1 DFQATT, CDR2 SNEGSKA (reference sequence).

This clonotype was seen a handful of times. V is TRBV5-1 and J is TRBJ2-7, with TRBD2 matching 15 bases. The germline V gene encodes CDR1 SGHRS and CDR2 YFSETQ. J lost 8 bases, V lost 3 bases, and 6 bases had no gene match. This CDR3 has 15 amino acids. The CDR3, as DNA: TGCGCCAGCAGCTCGGGACTAGCGGGGGGCGGTCAGCAGTACTTC. Translating gives CASSSGLAGGGQQYF. Looking up the rest from reference TRBV5-1 and TRBJ2-7 gives the full variable domain: KAGVTQTPRYLIKTRGQQVTLSCSPISGHRSVSWYQQTPGQGLQFLFEYFSETQRNKGNFPGRFSGRQFSNSRSEMNVSTLELGDSALYLCASSSGLAGGGQQYFGPGTRLTVT.